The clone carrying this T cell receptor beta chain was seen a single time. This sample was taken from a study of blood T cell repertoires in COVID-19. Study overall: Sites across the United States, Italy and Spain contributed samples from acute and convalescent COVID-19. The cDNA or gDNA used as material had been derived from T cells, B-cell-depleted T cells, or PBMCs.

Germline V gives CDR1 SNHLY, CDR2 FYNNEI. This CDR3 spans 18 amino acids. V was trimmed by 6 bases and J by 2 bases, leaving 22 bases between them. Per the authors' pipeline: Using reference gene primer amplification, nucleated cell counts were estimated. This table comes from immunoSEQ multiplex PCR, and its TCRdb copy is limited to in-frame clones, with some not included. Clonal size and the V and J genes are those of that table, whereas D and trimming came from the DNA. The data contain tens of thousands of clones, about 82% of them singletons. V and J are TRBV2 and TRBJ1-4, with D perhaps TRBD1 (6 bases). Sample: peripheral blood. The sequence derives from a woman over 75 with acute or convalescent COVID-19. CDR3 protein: CASRHEQGSAWTNEKLFF. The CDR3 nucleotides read TGTGCCAGCAGGCATGAACAGGGTTCAGCATGGACTAATGAAAAACTGTTTTTT.